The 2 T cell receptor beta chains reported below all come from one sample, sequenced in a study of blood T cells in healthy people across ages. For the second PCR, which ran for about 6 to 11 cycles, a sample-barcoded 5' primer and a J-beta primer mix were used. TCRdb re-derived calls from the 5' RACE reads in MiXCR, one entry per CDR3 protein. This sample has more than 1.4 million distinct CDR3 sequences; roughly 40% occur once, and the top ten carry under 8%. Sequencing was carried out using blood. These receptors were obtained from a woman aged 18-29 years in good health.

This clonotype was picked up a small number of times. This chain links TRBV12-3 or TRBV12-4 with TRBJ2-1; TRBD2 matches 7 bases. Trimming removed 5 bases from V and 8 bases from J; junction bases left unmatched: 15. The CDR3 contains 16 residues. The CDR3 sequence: CASSPSGAGSTHEQFF. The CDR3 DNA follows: TGTGCCAGCAGTCCCAGCGGGGCGGGTTCTACCCATGAGCAGTTCTTC.

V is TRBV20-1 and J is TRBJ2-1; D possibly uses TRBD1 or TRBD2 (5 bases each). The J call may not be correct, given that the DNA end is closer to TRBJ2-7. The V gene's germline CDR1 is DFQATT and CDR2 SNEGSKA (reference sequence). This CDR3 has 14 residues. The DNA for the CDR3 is TGCAGTGCTACGGGGACGGGTCTGAGCGACGAGCAGTACTTC. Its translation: CSATGTGLSDEQYF.